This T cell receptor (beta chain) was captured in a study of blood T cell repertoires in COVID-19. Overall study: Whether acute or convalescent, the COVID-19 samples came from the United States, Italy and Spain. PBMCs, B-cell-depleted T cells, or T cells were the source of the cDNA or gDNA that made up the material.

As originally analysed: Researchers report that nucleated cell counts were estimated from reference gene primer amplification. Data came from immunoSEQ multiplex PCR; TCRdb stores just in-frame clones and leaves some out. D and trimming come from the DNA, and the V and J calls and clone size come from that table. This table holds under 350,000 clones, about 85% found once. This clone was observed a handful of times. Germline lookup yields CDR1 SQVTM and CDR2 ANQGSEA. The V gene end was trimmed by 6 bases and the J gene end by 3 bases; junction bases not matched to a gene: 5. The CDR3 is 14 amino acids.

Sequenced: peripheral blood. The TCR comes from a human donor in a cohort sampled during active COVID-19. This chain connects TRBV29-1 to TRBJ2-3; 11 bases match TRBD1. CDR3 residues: CSVWDRGITDTQYF. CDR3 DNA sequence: TGCAGCGTCTGGGACAGGGGGATTACAGATACGCAGTATTTT.